This entry lists 17 T cell receptor beta chains sequenced from one sample in a study of control samples from healthy donors and cancer patients. The table came from immunoSEQ multiplex PCR; TCRdb's copy has only in-frame clones and leaves some out. Of about 100,000 clones listed, more than 85% are singletons. The source material was blood. These receptors came from a man aged 25-45 years in good health.

This clone was seen just once. The chain is built from TRBV7-8 and TRBJ1-5; D may be TRBD1 (5 bases). This CDR3 is 14 amino acids long. Germline V CDR1 and CDR2: SGHVS, FQNEAQ. V was cut by 5 bases and J by 6 bases, with 14 bases left in between. The CDR3 here is CASSTTGGSQPQHF. The CDR3 DNA follows: TGTGCCAGCAGCACCACAGGAGGTAGTCAGCCCCAGCATTTT.

This chain connects TRBV7-9 to TRBJ2-7; perhaps TRBD1 as D (5 bases). Trimming pared 0 bases from V and 6 bases from J, leaving 15 bases between. Germline V gene data show CDR1 as SEHNR and CDR2 as FQNEAQ (reference sequence). The CDR3 has 15 amino acids. In DNA form, the CDR3 reads TGTGCCAGCAGCTTAGCTAGGCAGGGCGGTGGCGAGCAGTACGTC. Amino acids: CASSLARQGGGEQYV.

The chain employs TRBV15 and TRBJ2-1; D gene ambiguous. CDR3 size: 13 residues. Germline V gene lookup returns CDR1 LNHNV and CDR2 YYDKDF (reference sequence). Trimming removed 0 bases from V and 15 bases from J, with 15 bases in between. This CDR3 reads CATSRDLEYNPFF. CDR3 coding DNA: TGTGCCACCAGCAGAGATCTGGAGTACAATCCGTTCTTC.

The chain couples TRBV9 to TRBJ2-7; 9 bases line up with TRBD1. Germline V gene sequence: CDR1 SGDLS, CDR2 YYNGEE. The CDR3 length is 15 residues. Trimming removed 4 bases from V and 2 bases from J; junction bases left unmatched: 7. The CDR3 spells CASSKQGAPTYEQYF. In nucleotides, the CDR3 is TGTGCCAGCAGCAAACAGGGGGCGCCCACCTACGAGCAGTACTTC. The entire variable domain, with the rest obtained from reference TRBV9 and TRBJ2-7, is as follows: DSGVTQTPKHLITATGQRVTLRCSPRSGDLSVYWYQQSLDQGLQFLIQYYNGEERAKGNILERFSAQQFPDLHSELNLSSLELGDSALYFCASSKQGAPTYEQYFGPGTRLTVT.

The chain links TRBV21-1 to TRBJ1-2; the table's D call TRBD1 went unverified against the DNA. TRBV21-1 represents a pseudogene. This CDR3 spans 16 amino acids. CDR3 in amino acids: CASSKGGTGIYYGYTF. The CDR3 nucleotides are TGTGCCAGCAGCAAAGGGGGGACAGGGATATACTATGGCTACACCTTC.

The rearrangement uses TRBV6-5 and TRBJ2-3; 12 bases are shared with TRBD2. In germline, CDR1 is MNHEY, CDR2 SVGAGI. Unmatched junction bases numbered 7, after V lost 6 bases and J lost 6 bases. The CDR3 has 15 residues. The CDR3 here is CASSALAGGPDTQYF. The CDR3 DNA follows: TGTGCCAGCAGCGCACTAGCGGGAGGCCCCGATACGCAGTATTTT.

J is TRBJ2-6 and V is TRBV7-6; D not certain. CDR3 length: 19 residues. V gave up 4 bases and J gave up 2 bases, with 21 bases separating them. Germline assignment: CDR1 SGHVS and CDR2 FNYEAQ. This CDR3 is CASSSVSRQTRPGANVLTF. CDR3 bases: TGTGCCAGCAGCTCAGTCTCGAGACAAACCCGGCCTGGGGCCAACGTCCTGACTTTC.

The chain has TRBV15 and TRBJ1-2; possible D gene TRBD1, 6 bases. CDR1 is LNHNV and CDR2 is YYDKDF in the germline V gene (reference sequence). Trimming took off 9 bases at V and 4 bases at J, with 18 bases between the two ends. CDR3 length: 14 amino acids. CDR3 in DNA: TGTGCCACTAGACCGTCAGGGGATAGCTATGGCTACACCTTC. Encoded protein: CATRPSGDSYGYTF.

This clone has only one observation. The V and J genes are TRBV5-5 and TRBJ2-3; D might be TRBD2 (5 bases). The CDR3 is 12 residues long. Germline CDR1 SGHKS, CDR2 YYEKEE (reference sequence). V was shortened by 0 bases and J by 7 bases, with 6 bases between the two germline ends. CDR3 coding DNA: TGTGCCAGCAGCTTGGCGGGGTATACGCAGTATTTT. Its translation is CASSLAGYTQYF. The full variable domain, with the rest looked up from reference TRBV5-5 and TRBJ2-3, is DAGVTQSPTHLIKTRGQQVTLRCSPISGHKSVSWYQQVLGQGPQFIFQYYEKEERGRGNFPDRFSARQFPNYSSELNVNALLLGDSALYLCASSLAGYTQYFGPGTRLTVL.

The V and J genes are TRBV19 and TRBJ2-4, with unresolved D. CDR1 and CDR2 from the germline V gene are LNHDA and SQIVND (reference sequence). This CDR3 contains 14 residues. Trimming took 6 bases from V and 0 from J, leaving 9 bases between them. CDR3 sequence: CASSNPLAKNIQYF. The CDR3 region has the DNA TGTGCCAGTAGCAATCCCCTAGCCAAAAACATTCAGTACTTC.

The chain couples TRBV4-3 to TRBJ1-2; no reliable D call. This CDR3 region has 14 residues. Trimming stripped 4 bases from V and 8 bases from J, with 17 bases between. CDR1 is LGHNA and CDR2 is YSLEER in the germline V gene. The CDR3 DNA reads TGCGCCAGCAGCCCCCTAGGAGGGTCGTACGGCTACACCTTC. It yields the protein CASSPLGGSYGYTF.

The rearrangement uses TRBV19 and TRBJ1-1; 10 bases line up with TRBD1. Germline V gives CDR1 LNHDA, CDR2 SQIVND (reference sequence). The CDR3 spans 15 residues. Trimming removed 4 bases from V and 4 bases from J; junction bases left unmatched: 6. This CDR3 is CASSTDRTGGTEAFF. The CDR3 coding sequence is TGTGCCAGTAGTACCGACAGGACAGGGGGCACTGAAGCTTTCTTT.

The rearrangement uses TRBV6-4 and TRBJ2-1; TRBD1 is a possible D gene (5 bases). V dropped 2 bases and J dropped 8 bases, with 13 bases sitting between them. The CDR3 spans 14 residues. From germline, CDR1 is MRHNA and CDR2 SNTAGT. In nucleotides, the CDR3 is TGTGCCAGCAGTGACGGGGCCTCCCCGCATGAGCAGTTCTTC. This sequence encodes CASSDGASPHEQFF.

This chain joins TRBV4-3 and TRBJ2-3, with unresolved D. The CDR3 totals 14 residues. CDR1 is LGHNA and CDR2 is YSLEER in the germline V gene. Trimming removed 0 bases from V and 3 bases from J, with 7 bases in between. This chain's CDR3 is CASSQEGNTDTQYF. The CDR3 DNA sequence: TGCGCCAGCAGCCAAGAAGGGAATACAGATACGCAGTATTTT.

This chain connects TRBV10-1 to TRBJ1-5, with D possibly being TRBD1 (5 bases). Germline values: CDR1 WNHNN, CDR2 SYGVQD (reference sequence). V shed 4 bases and J shed 2 bases, with 9 bases lying between them. The CDR3 has 14 residues. This CDR3 reads CASSAGTGNQPQHF. CDR3 sequence (DNA): TGCGCCAGCAGTGCAGGGACGGGCAATCAGCCCCAGCATTTT.

This clone came up many times. CDR3 nucleotides: TGTGCCAGCAGCTTAGAGGGTGGGAAAGCCAATTCACCCCTCCACTTT. This translates into CASSLEGGKANSPLHF. The chain links TRBV7-3 to TRBJ1-6; D remains ambiguous. This CDR3 contains 16 residues. Looked up from germline, CDR1 is SGHTA and CDR2 is FQGTGA. Trimming removed 2 bases at V and 7 bases at J, with 15 bases between.

V usage is TRBV5-6 and J usage is TRBJ2-2; D is unclear. V lost 4 bases to trimming and J lost 8 bases, with 12 bases between them. CDR3 length: 13 amino acids. The germline CDR1 and CDR2 sequences are SGHDT and YYEEEE. CDR3 bases: TGTGCCAGCAGCCATGTGGTGTTGGGGGAGCTGTTTTTT. It yields the protein CASSHVVLGELFF.